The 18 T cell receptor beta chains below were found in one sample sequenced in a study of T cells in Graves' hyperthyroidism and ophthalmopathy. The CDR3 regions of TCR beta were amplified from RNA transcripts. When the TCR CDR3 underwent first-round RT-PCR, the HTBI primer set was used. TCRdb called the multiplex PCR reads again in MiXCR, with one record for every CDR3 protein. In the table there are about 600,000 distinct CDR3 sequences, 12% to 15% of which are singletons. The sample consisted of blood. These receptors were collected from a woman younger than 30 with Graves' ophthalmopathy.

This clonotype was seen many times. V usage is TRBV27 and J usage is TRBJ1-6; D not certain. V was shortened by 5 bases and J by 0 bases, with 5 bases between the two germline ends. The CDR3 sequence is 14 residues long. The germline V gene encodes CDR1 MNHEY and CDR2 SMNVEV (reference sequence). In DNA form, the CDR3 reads TGTGCCAGCAGTAGAAGCTCCTATAATTCACCCCTCCACTTT. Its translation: CASSRSSYNSPLHF.

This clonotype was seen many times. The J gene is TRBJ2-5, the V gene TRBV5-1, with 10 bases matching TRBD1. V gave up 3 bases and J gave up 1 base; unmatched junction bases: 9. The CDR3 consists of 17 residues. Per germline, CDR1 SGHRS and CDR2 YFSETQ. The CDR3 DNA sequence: TGCGCCAGCAGCTCAAGTAGACAGGGGGCGCGCCAAGAGACCCAGTACTTC. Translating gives CASSSSRQGARQETQYF.

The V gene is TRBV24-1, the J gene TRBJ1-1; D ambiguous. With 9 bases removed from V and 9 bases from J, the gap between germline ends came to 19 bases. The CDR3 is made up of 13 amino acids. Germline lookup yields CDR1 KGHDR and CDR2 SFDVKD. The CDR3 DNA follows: TGTGCCACCGCGGATCATACCGGGGTTAAAGCTTTCTTT. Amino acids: CATADHTGVKAFF.

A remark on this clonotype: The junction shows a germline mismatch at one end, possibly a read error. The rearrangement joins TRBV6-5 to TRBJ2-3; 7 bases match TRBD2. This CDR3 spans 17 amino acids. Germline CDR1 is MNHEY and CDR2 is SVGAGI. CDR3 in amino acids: CASSYSPTGGGGDMQYF. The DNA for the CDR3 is TGTGCCAGCAGTTACTCTCCAACGGGAGGAGGTGGAGATATGCAGTATTTT.

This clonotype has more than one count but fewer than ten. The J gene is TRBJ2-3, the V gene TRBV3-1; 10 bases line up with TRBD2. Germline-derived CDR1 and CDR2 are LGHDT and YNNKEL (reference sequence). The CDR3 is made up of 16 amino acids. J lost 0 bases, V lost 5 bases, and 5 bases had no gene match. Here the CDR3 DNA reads TGTGCCAGCAGCATCGGGACTAGCGAGAGCACAGATACGCAGTATTTT. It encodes CASSIGTSESTDTQYF.

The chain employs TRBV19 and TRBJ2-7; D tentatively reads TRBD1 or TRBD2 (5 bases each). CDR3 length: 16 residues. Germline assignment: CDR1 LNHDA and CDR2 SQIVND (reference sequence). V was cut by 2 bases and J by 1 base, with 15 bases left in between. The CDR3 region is CASSIMGRQRSYEQYF. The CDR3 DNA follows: TGTGCCAGTAGTATAATGGGACGCCAGCGGTCCTACGAGCAGTACTTC.

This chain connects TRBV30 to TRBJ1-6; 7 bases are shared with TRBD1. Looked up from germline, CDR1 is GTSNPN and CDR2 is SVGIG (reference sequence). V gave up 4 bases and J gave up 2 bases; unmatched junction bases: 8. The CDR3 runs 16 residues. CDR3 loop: CAWMLRGGTYNSPLHF. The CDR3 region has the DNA TGTGCCTGGATGCTCAGGGGGGGAACCTATAATTCACCCCTCCACTTT.

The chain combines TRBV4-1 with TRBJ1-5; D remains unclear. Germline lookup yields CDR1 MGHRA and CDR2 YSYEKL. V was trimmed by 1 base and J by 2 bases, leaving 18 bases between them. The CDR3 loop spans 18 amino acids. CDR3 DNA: TGCGCCAGCAGCCAAGGCCCGCCGCGGGGATCGGGCAATCAGCCCCAGCATTTT. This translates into CASSQGPPRGSGNQPQHF.

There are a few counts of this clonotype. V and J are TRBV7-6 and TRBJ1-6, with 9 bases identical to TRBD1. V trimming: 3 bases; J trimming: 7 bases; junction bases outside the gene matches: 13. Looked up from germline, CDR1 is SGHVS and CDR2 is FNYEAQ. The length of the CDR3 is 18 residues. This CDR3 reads CASSLGRRTGVRNSPLHF. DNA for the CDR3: TGTGCCAGCAGCTTGGGTAGAAGGACAGGGGTGAGGAATTCACCCCTCCACTTT.

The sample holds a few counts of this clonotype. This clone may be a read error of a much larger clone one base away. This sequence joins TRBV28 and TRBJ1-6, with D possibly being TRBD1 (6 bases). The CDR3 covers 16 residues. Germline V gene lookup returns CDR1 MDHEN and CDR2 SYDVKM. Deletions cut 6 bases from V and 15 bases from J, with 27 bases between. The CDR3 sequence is CASSHEGGGRFLLLHF. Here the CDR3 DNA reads TGTGCCAGCAGCCACGAGGGGGGGGGCCGATTCTTACTCCTCCACTTT.

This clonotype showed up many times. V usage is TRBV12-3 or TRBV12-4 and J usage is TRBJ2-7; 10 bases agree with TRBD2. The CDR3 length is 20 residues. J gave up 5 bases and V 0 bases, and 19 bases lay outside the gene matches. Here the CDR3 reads CASSLARRGLAPSESNEQYF. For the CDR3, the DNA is TGTGCCAGCAGTTTAGCGCGTAGGGGACTAGCGCCCTCCGAGTCTAACGAGCAGTACTTC.

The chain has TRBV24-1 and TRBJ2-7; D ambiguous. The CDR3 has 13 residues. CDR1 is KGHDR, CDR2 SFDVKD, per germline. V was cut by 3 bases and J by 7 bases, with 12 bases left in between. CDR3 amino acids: CATSDPSIGEQYF. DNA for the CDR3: TGTGCCACCAGTGATCCTTCGATAGGAGAGCAGTACTTC.

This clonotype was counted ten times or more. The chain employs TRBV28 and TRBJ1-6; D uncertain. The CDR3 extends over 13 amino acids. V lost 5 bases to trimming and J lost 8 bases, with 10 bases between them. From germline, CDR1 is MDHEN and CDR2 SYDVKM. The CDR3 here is CASSSHGDSPLHF. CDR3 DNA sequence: TGTGCCAGCAGTAGTCATGGGGATTCACCCCTCCACTTT.

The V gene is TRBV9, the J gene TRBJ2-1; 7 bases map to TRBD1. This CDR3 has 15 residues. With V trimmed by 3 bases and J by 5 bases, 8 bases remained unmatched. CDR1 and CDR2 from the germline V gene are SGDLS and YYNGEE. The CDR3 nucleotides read TGTGCCAGCAGCGGGTCGACAGGGCTTGACAATGAGCAGTTCTTC. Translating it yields CASSGSTGLDNEQFF.

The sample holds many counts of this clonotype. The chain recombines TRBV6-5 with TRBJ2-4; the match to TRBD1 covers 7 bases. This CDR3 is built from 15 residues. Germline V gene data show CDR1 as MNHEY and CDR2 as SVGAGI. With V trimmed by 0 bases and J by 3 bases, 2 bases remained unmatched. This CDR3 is CASSYSRTGKNIQYF. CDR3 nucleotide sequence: TGTGCCAGCAGTTACTCTAGGACAGGCAAAAACATTCAGTACTTC.

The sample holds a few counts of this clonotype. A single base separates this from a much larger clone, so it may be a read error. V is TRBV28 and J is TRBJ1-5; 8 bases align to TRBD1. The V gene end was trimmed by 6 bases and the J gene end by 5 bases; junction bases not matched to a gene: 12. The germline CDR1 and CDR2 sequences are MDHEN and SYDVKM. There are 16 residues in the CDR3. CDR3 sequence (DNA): TGTGCCAGCAGGTCGAGGGTGTGGACAGGGCATCAGCCCCAGCATTTT. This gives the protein CASRSRVWTGHQPQHF.

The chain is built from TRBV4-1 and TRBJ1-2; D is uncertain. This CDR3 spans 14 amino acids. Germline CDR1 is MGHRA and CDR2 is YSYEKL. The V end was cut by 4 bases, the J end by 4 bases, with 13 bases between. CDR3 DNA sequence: TGCGCCAGCAGCCCGGGTTGGAATAGCTATGGCTACACCTTC. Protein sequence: CASSPGWNSYGYTF.

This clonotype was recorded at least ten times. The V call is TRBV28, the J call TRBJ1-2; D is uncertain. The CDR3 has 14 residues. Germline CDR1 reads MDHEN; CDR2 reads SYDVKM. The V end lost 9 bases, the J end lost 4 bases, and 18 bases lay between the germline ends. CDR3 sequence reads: CASCAGVTVYGYTF. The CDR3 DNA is TGTGCCAGTTGTGCCGGGGTTACTGTCTATGGCTACACCTTC.